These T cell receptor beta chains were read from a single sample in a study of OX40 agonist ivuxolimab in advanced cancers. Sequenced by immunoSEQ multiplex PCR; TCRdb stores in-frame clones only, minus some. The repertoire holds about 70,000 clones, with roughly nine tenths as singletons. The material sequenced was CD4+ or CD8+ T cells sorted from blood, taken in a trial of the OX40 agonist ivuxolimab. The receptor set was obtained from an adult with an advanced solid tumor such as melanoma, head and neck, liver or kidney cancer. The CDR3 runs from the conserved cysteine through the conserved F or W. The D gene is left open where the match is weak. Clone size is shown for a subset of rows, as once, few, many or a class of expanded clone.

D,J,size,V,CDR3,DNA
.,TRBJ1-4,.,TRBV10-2,CASGREVGNEKLFF,TGCGCCAGCGGTCGGGAAGTGGGTAATGAAAAACTGTTTTTT
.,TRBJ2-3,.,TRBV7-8,CASSPIGDTQYF,TGTGCCAGCAGCCCCATTGGAGATACGCAGTATTTT
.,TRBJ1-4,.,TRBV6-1,CASRSGAGVNEKLFF,TGTGCCAGCAGATCGGGGGCCGGGGTTAATGAAAAACTGTTTTTT
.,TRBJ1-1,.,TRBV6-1,CASSATARTNTEAFF,TGTGCCAGCAGTGCGACAGCGCGAACGAACACTGAAGCTTTCTTT
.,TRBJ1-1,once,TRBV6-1,CASSINQGNTEAFF,TGTGCCAGCAGCATAAATCAAGGGAACACTGAAGCTTTCTTT
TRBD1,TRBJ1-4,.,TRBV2,CASTLEGQGNEKLFF,TGTGCCAGTACCCTCGAGGGACAGGGTAATGAAAAACTGTTTTTT
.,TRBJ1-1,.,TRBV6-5,CASSRGNTEAFF,TGTGCCAGCAGTAGGGGGAACACTGAAGCTTTCTTT
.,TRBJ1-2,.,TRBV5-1,CASSFGQLANYGYTF,TGCGCCAGCAGCTTCGGGCAGTTAGCTAACTATGGCTACACCTTC
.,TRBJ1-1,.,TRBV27,CASSPLAGHGDEAFF,TGTGCCAGCAGTCCCCTAGCTGGACACGGAGATGAAGCTTTCTTT
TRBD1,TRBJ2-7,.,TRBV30,CAWSAQTGGYEQYF,TGTGCCTGGAGTGCCCAGACAGGGGGCTACGAGCAGTACTTC
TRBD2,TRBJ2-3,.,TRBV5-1,CASSLVSGGYTDTQYF,TGCGCCAGCAGCTTGGTTAGCGGGGGGTATACAGATACGCAGTATTTT
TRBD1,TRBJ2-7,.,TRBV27,CASSLSPNRGYEQYF,TGTGCCAGCAGTTTATCCCCGAACAGGGGTTACGAGCAGTACTTC
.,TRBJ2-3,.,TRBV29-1,CSVVANTDTQYF,TGCAGCGTTGTCGCTAACACAGATACGCAGTATTTT
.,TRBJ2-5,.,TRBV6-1,CASKIGEETQYF,TGTGCCAGCAAAATTGGGGAAGAGACCCAGTACTTC
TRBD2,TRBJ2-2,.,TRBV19,CASRTLAGTDTGELFF,TGTGCCAGTAGGACTTTAGCGGGTACGGACACCGGGGAGCTGTTTTTT
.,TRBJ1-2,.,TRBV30,CAWSWDGRRGRYTF,TGTGCCTGGAGTTGGGACGGGAGACGTGGTCGCTACACCTTC
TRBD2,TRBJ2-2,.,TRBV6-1,CASKKRGVAGELFF,TGTGCCAGCAAGAAGCGGGGGGTGGCCGGGGAGCTGTTTTTT
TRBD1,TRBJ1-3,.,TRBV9,CASSLDRASGNTIYF,TGTGCCAGCAGCCTAGACAGGGCCTCTGGAAACACCATATATTTT
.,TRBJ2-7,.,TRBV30,CAWSNQGGYEQYF,TGTGCCTGGAGTAATCAGGGTGGCTACGAGCAGTACTTC
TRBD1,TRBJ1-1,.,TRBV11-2,CASSQTGGGTEAFF,TGTGCCAGCAGCCAAACAGGGGGGGGCACTGAAGCTTTCTTT
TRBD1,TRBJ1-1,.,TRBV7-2,CASSQQGAGNTEAFF,TGTGCCAGCAGCCAACAGGGGGCTGGAAACACTGAAGCTTTCTTT
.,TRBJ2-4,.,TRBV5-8,CASSLFRGDIQYF,TGTGCCAGCAGCTTGTTTCGGGGAGACATTCAGTACTTC
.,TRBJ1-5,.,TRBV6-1,CASSESGGFNQPQHF,TGTGCCAGCAGTGAAAGCGGCGGGTTCAATCAGCCCCAGCATTTT
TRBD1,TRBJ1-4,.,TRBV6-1,CASTTGRKLFF,TGTGCCAGCACGACAGGGAGAAAACTGTTTTTT
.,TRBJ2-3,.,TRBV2,CASRRGFLRGGTDTQYF,TGTGCCAGCAGGAGGGGGTTTTTGAGGGGCGGCACAGATACGCAGTATTTT
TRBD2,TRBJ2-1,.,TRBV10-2,CASSESGGINNEQFF,TGCGCCAGCAGTGAGTCGGGGGGGATTAACAATGAGCAGTTCTTC
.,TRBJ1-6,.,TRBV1,CTSRVYRDSPLHF,TGCACCAGCAGGGTGTACAGGGACTCACCCCTCCACTTT
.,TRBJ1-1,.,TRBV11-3,CASSPSSGATEAFF,TGTGCCAGCAGCCCTAGTTCGGGCGCTACTGAAGCTTTCTTT
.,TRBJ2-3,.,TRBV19,CASRTTGRRTDTQYF,TGTGCCAGTAGGACCACAGGGAGGAGAACAGATACGCAGTATTTT
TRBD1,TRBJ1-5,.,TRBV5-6,CASSHRDRRQPQHF,TGTGCCAGCAGCCACCGGGACAGAAGACAGCCCCAGCATTTT
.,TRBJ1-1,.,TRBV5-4,CASSLDTNTEAFF,TGTGCCAGCAGCTTGGACACGAACACTGAAGCTTTCTTT
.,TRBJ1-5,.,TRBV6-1,CASSEMWGAGGNQPQHF,TGTGCCAGCAGTGAAATGTGGGGCGCGGGTGGCAATCAGCCCCAGCATTTT
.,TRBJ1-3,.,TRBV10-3,CAISEAGNTIYF,TGTGCCATCAGTGAGGCTGGAAACACCATATATTTT
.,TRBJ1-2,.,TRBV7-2,CASSFAGRLNYGYTF,TGTGCCAGCAGCTTCGCGGGACGGTTGAACTATGGCTACACCTTC
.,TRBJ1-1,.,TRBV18,CASSPSRETEAFF,TGTGCCAGCTCACCGTCGAGGGAAACTGAAGCTTTCTTT
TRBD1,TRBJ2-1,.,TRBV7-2,CASSPGQGARNEQFF,TGTGCCAGCAGCCCAGGACAGGGGGCGCGGAATGAGCAGTTCTTC
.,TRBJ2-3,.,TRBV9,CASSPGGTRTDTQYF,TGTGCCAGCAGCCCGGGGGGCACCAGAACAGATACGCAGTATTTT
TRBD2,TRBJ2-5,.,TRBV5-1,CASSLVGGQETQYF,TGCGCCAGCAGCTTGGTGGGGGGGCAAGAGACCCAGTACTTC
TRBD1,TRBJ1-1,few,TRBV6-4,CASSDHSGGTEAFF,TGTGCCAGCAGTGATCATTCAGGGGGTACTGAAGCTTTCTTT